This T cell receptor (beta chain) is from a study of prognosis after radiotherapy for stage I lung cancer. The overall study: Newly diagnosed primary stage I lung tumors were present in over twelve patients, and oligometastatic NSCLC after surgical resection of the primary tumor was present in a handful of patients. Concurrent therapy with stereotactic body radiotherapy was received by no patient.

CDR3 length: 15 residues. Germline CDR1 is LGHDT and CDR2 is YNNKEL (reference sequence). Trimming took off 4 bases at V and 2 bases at J, with 14 bases between the two ends. Amplification of the TCR beta CDR3 (from genomic DNA) was done by two-round multiplex PCR. Amplification during the initial PCR round employed primers specific to each TRBV and TRBJ gene. In TCRdb, the multiplex PCR reads were re-called with MiXCR into one record per CDR3 protein. The top ten hold roughly an eighth of the sample, which has around 13,000 distinct CDR3 sequences, just under 30% seen once. This clonotype was observed at least ten times.

The receptor was isolated from a donor aged 50 or older with non-small cell lung cancer. The chain couples TRBV3-1 to TRBJ1-2; TRBD1 is a possible D gene (5 bases). Material: PBMCs, obtained before or after stereotactic body radiation therapy (not recorded which). The CDR3 DNA sequence: TGTGCCAGCAGCCCGCTTCAGACAGAAAACTATGGCTACACCTTC. It encodes CASSPLQTENYGYTF.